The T cell receptor (beta chain) described here comes from a study of post-analysis software for immune sequencing data. On the study more broadly: The study covered relapsing-remitting, secondary progressive and progressive-relapsing courses of multiple sclerosis. Study-level results: People with multiple sclerosis had a significantly lower normalized Chao1 diversity than controls did. Five or six TRBV segments were more frequent in patients than controls; TRBV5-6, TRBV5-1 and TRBV20-1 belonged to this group.

This CDR3 region has 13 residues. With V trimmed by 2 bases and J by 8 bases, 2 bases remained unmatched. Per germline, CDR1 SGHAT and CDR2 FQNNGV. Unique molecular identifiers featured in each of the TCR beta cDNA libraries. The yield from roughly 1 to 10 million T cells was about 500,000 cDNA molecules in total. TCRdb reprocessed the PCR reads via MiXCR and lists one record per CDR3 protein. The sample gives some 690,000 distinct CDR3 sequences, 59% of which show up once; approximately 10% is in the top ten. As for this clonotype: What it recognizes is unknown.

The material sequenced was blood. The TCR comes from a girl aged 2 to 9 with multiple sclerosis. This sequence joins TRBV11-2 and TRBJ2-1, with 8 bases aligning to TRBD1. The CDR3 nucleotides are TGTGCCAGCAGCTTACTGACAGGGGATGAGCAGTTCTTC. It yields the protein CASSLLTGDEQFF. The whole variable domain, filled in from reference TRBV11-2 and TRBJ2-1, reads EAGVAQSPRYKIIEKRQSVAFWCNPISGHATLYWYQQILGQGPKLLIQFQNNGVVDDSQLPKDRFSAERLKGVDSTLKIQPAKLEDSAVYLCASSLLTGDEQFFGPGTRLTVL.